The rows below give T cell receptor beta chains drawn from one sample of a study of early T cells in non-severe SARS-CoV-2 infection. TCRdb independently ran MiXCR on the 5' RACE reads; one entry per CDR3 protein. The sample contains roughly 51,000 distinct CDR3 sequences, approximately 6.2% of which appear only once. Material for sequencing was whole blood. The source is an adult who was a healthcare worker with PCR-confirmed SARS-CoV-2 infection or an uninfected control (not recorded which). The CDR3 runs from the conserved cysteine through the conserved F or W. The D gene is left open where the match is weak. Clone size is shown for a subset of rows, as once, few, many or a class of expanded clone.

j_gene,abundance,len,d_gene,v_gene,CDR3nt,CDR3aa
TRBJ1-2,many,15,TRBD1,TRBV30,TGTGCCTGGAGTTTACAAACGGGACAGCACTTTGGCTACACCTTC,CAWSLQTGQHFGYTF
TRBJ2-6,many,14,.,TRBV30,TGTGCCTGGAGTGTACGTGCTGGGGCCAACGTCCTGACTTTC,CAWSVRAGANVLTF
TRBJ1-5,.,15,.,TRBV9,TGTGCCAGCAGCGTTACAGGACAGCACAATCAGCCCCAGCATTTT,CASSVTGQHNQPQHF
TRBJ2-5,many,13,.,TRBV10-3,TGTGCCATCAGTGAGTCGGCTGAAGAGACCCAGTACTTC,CAISESAEETQYF
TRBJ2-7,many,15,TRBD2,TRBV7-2,TGTGCCAGCAGCTTAGACCGGACTAGAACCTACGAGCAGTACTTC,CASSLDRTRTYEQYF
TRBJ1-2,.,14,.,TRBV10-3,TGTGCCATTCGCCCCCCAGGGCGGGAGGCCGGCTACACCTTC,CAIRPPGREAGYTF
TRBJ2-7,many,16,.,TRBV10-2,TGCGCCAGCAGTAAACCCCCTACAGGGACGCCCTACGAGCAGTACTTC,CASSKPPTGTPYEQYF
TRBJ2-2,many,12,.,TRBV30,TGTGCCTGGCACAGGGACACCGGGGAGCTGTTTTTT,CAWHRDTGELFF
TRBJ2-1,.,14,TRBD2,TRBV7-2,TGTGCCAGCAGCTCCCGGGGGGGCCAGAATGAGCAGTTCTTC,CASSSRGGQNEQFF
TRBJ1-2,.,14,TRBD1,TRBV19,TGTGCCAGTAGTGGACAGGGGTGGAACTATGGCTACACCTTC,CASSGQGWNYGYTF
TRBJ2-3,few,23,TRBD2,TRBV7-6,TGTGCCAGCAGCTTACCCCGAAGATTTAGCGGGGGGGCCGTTAATGGCCACGGAGATACGCAGTATTTT,CASSLPRRFSGGAVNGHGDTQYF
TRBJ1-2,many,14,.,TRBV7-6,TGTGCCAGCAGCTTAGCAAGGTCAGGCTATGGCTACACCTTC,CASSLARSGYGYTF
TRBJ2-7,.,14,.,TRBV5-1,TGCGCCAGCAGCTTTTGGGGGCAGGACTACGAGCAGTACTTC,CASSFWGQDYEQYF
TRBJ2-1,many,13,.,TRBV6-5,TGTGCCAGCAGAGCGTCCTATTACAATGAGCAGTTCTTC,CASRASYYNEQFF
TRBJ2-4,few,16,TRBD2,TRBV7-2,TGTGCCAGCAGCCCAGGGACTAGCGGGGGCCAAAACATTCAGTACTTC,CASSPGTSGGQNIQYF
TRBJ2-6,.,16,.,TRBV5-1,TGCGCCAGCAGCTTGACCGCCAGCTCTGGGGCCAACGTCCTGACTTTC,CASSLTASSGANVLTF
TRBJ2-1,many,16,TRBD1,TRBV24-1,TGTGCCACCGAGGGGACAGACGCTAGCTCCTACAATGAGCAGTTCTTC,CATEGTDASSYNEQFF
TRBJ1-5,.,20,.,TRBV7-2,TGTGCCAGCAGCGCCCACCGCGGAGAGGCCCGATACCCCAGCAATCAGCCCCAGCATTTT,CASSAHRGEARYPSNQPQHF
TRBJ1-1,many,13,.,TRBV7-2,TGTGCCAGCAGCTTTTCAGTTAACACTGAAGCTTTCTTT,CASSFSVNTEAFF
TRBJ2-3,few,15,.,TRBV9,TGTGCCAGCAGCCCGGAAAGGCACCGCACAGATACGCAGTATTTT,CASSPERHRTDTQYF
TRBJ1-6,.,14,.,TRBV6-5,TGTGCCAGCATTGCTTCCGGGAAGGCTTCACCCCTCCACTTT,CASIASGKASPLHF
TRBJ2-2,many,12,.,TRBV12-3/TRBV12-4,TGTGCCAGCAGAGAGAACACCGGGGAGCTGTTTTTT,CASRENTGELFF
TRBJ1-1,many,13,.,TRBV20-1,TGCAGTGCTAGCACAGGGCCTGACACTGAAGCTTTCTTT,CSASTGPDTEAFF
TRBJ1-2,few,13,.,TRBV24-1,TGTGCCCCCCAGAGATTTAAAAACTATGGCTACACCTTC,CAPQRFKNYGYTF
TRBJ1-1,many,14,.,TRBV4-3,TGCGCCAGCAGCCCCACACGTACGGGCACTGAAGCTTTCTTT,CASSPTRTGTEAFF
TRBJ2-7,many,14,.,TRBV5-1,TGCGCCAGCAGCTTGCGCGGCAGCACCTACGAGCAGTACTTC,CASSLRGSTYEQYF
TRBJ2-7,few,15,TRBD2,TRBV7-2,TGTGCCAGCAGCTCACCCACTAGCGGGGAATACGAGCAGTACTTC,CASSSPTSGEYEQYF
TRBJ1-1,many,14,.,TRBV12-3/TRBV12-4,TGTGCCAGCAGTTTACACGACCAGAACCCTGAAGCTTTCTTT,CASSLHDQNPEAFF
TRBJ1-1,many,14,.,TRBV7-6,TGTGCCAGCAGCTTAGAGCTATGGGGGAGTGAAGCTTTCTTT,CASSLELWGSEAFF
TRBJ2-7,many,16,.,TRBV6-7,TGTGCCTTAATGGGGACGGCCGACCTTAGTCCCTACGAGCAGTACTTC,CALMGTADLSPYEQYF
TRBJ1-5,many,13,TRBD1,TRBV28,TGTGCCAGCAAGGGACAGTTCAATCAGCCCCAGCATTTT,CASKGQFNQPQHF
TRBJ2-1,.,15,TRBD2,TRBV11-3,TGTGCCAGCACCGGAGGGACTAGCTCCTACAATGAGCAGTTCTTC,CASTGGTSSYNEQFF
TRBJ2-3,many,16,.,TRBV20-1,TGCAGTGCTAAACCCGGTGTGGGGGGCCGCACAGATACGCAGTATTTT,CSAKPGVGGRTDTQYF
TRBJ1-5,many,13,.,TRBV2,TGTGCCAGCAGGACGGATAGCAATCAGCCCCAGCATTTT,CASRTDSNQPQHF
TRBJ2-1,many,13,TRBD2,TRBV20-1,TGCAGTGCTGGGACTAGCGGGTCGGGTGAGCAGTTCTTC,CSAGTSGSGEQFF
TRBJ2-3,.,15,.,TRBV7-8,TGTGCCAGCAGTTTAGGGACTCTCAGCACAGATACGCAGTATTTT,CASSLGTLSTDTQYF
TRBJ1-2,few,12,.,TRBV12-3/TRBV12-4,TGTGCCAGCAGCTCCCGTGAAAATGGCTACACCTTC,CASSSRENGYTF
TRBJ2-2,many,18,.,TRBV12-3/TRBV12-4,TGTGCCAGCAGTTTATCGCTAGAGAACTTCCCGAACACCGGGGAGCTGTTTTTT,CASSLSLENFPNTGELFF
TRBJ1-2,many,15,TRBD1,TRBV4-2,TGTGCCAGCAGCCAAGAGAACAGGGGAGGCTATGGCTACACCTTC,CASSQENRGGYGYTF
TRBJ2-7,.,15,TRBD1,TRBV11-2,TGTGCCAGCAGCTCGGGACAGGGCCTCTCCTACGAGCAGTACTTC,CASSSGQGLSYEQYF
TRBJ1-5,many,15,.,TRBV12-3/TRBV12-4,TGTGCCAGCAGCACTGACAAAGGAGGGCCACAGCCCCAGCATTTT,CASSTDKGGPQPQHF
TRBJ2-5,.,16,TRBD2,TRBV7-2,TGTGCCAGCAGCTTTGGGACTAGCGGGGCAAGGGAGCCCCAGTACTTC,CASSFGTSGAREPQYF
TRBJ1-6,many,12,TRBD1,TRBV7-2,TGTGCCAGCAGCCCGCGGACAGGGAACCTCCACTTT,CASSPRTGNLHF
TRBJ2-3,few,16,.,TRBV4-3,TGCGCCAGCAGCCCCCAAAGGAGCGGAGCCACAGATACGCAGTATTTT,CASSPQRSGATDTQYF
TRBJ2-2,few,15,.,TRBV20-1,TGCAGTGCTCACCAAAACCGGGAAGGGTTCGGGGAGCTGTTTTTT,CSAHQNREGFGELFF
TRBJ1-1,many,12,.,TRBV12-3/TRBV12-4,TGTGCCAGCAGCGACAGAAACACTGAAGCTTTCTTT,CASSDRNTEAFF
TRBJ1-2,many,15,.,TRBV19,TGTGCCAGTAGCACAACAGGACTACGGCTCTATGGCTACACCTTC,CASSTTGLRLYGYTF
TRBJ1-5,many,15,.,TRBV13,TGTGCCAGCAGCTTCGGACTAGTGAGTAATCAGCCCCAGCATTTT,CASSFGLVSNQPQHF
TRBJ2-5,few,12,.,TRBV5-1,TGCGCCAGCGCCGGACAGTCGGAGACCCAGTACTTC,CASAGQSETQYF
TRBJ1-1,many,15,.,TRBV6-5,TGTGCCAGCAGTTACTCAGGCAGCTTGAACACTGAAGCTTTCTTT,CASSYSGSLNTEAFF
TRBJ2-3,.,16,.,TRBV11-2,TGTGCCAGCAGCTTAGATGGAGGCTCGGGCACAGATACGCAGTATTTT,CASSLDGGSGTDTQYF
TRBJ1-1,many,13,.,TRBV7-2,TGTGCCAGCAGCTTAGAGGGCTATCAAGAAGCTTTCTTT,CASSLEGYQEAFF
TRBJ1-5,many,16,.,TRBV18,TGTGCCAGCTCACCGGATACGGGCGTCTCTTTGTTGCCCCAGCATTTT,CASSPDTGVSLLPQHF
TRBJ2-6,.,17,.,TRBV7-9,TGTGCCAGCAGCCAAGTTTTGGGGGCCTCTGGGGCCAACGTCCTGACTTTC,CASSQVLGASGANVLTF
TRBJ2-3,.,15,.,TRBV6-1,TGTGCCAGCAGTGACGGGGGACCACTCACAGATACGCAGTATTTT,CASSDGGPLTDTQYF
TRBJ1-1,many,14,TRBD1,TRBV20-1,TGCAGTGCTAGAGAAGGACAGGGACCCACTGAAGCTTTCTTT,CSAREGQGPTEAFF
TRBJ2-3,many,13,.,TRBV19,TGTGCCAGTAGTGGGACTAGCACAGATACGCAGTATTTT,CASSGTSTDTQYF
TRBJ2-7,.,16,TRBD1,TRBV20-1,TGCAGTGCTAAACAATCGGGGACAGGGAGGGGTCGCGAGCAGTACTTC,CSAKQSGTGRGREQYF